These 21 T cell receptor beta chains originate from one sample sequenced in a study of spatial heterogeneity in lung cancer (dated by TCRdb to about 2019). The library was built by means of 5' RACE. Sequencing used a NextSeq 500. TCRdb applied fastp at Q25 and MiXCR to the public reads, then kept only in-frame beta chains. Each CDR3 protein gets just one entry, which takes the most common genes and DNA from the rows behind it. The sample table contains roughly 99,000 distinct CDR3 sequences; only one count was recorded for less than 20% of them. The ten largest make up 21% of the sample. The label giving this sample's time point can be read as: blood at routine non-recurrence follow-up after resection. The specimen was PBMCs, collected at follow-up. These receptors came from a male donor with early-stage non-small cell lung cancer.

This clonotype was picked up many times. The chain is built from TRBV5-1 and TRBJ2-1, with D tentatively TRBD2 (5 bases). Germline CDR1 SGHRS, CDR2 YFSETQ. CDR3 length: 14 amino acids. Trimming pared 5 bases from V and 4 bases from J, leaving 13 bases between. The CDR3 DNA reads TGCGCCAGCAGAAGTGGGAGTGAGTACAATGAGCAGTTCTTC. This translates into CASRSGSEYNEQFF.

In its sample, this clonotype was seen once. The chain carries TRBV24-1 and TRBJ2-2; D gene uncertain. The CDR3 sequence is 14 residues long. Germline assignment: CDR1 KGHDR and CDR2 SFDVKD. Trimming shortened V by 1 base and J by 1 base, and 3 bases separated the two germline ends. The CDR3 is CATSDFRNTGELFF. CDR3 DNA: TGTGCCACCAGTGATTTTCGGAACACCGGGGAGCTGTTTTTT.

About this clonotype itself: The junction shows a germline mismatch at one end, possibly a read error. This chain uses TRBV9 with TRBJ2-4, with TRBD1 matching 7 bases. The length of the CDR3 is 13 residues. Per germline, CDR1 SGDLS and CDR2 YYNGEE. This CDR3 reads CVSSEQGQNIQYF. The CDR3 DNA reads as TGTGTCAGCAGCGAACAGGGGCAAAACATTCAGTACTTC.

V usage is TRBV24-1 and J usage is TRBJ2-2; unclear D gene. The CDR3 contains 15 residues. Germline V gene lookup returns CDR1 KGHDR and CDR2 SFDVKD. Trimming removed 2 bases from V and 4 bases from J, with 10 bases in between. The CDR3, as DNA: TGTGCCACCAGTGATTCGAAGCGTCTCACCGGGGAGCTGTTTTTT. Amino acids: CATSDSKRLTGELFF.

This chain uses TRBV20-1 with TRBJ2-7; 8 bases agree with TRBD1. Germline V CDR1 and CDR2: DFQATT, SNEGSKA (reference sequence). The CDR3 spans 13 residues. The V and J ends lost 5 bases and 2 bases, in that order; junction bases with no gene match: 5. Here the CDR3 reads CSASRTGTYEQYF. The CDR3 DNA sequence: TGCAGTGCTTCACGGACAGGGACCTACGAGCAGTACTTC.

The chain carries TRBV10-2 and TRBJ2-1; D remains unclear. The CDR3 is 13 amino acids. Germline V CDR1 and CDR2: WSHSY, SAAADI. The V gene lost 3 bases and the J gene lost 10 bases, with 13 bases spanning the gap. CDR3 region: CASSESGGFEQFF. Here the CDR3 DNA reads TGCGCCAGCAGTGAAAGTGGTGGATTCGAGCAGTTCTTC.

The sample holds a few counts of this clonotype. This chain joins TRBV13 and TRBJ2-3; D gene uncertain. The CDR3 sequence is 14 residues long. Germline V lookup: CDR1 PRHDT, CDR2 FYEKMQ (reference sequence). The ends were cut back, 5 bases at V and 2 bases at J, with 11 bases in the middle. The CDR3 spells CASSPTLNTDTQYF. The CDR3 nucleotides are TGTGCCAGCAGCCCCACCCTGAACACAGATACGCAGTATTTT.

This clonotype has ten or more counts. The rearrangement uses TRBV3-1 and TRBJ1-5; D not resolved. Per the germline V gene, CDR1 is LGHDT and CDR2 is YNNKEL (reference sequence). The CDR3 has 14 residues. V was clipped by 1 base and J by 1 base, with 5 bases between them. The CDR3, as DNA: TGTGCCAGCAGCCAAGGTACCAGCAATCAGCCCCAGCATTTT. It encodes CASSQGTSNQPQHF.

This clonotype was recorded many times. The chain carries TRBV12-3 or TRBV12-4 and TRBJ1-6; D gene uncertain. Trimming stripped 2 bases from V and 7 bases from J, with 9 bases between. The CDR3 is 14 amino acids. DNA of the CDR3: TGTGCCAGCAGTTTACTGGGGTGGAATTCACCCCTCCACTTT. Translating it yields CASSLLGWNSPLHF.

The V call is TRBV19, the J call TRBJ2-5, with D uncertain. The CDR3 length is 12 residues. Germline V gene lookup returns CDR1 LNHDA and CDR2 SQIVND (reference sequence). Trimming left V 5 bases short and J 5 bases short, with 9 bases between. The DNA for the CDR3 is TGTGCCAGTAGTGTGGGGAAGGAGACCCAGTACTTC. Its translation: CASSVGKETQYF.

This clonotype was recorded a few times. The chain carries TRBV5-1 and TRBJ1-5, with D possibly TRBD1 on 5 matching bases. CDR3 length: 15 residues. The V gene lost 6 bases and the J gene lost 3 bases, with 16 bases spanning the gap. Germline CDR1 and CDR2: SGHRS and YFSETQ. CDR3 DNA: TGCGCCAGCACCCTTGACGGGGGATCCAATCAGCCCCAGCATTTT. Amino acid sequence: CASTLDGGSNQPQHF.

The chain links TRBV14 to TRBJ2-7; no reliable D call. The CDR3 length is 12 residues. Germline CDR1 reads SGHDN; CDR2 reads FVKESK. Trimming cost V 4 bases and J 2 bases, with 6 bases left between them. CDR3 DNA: TGTGCCAGCAGCCTTCTCCCCTACGAGCAGTACTTC. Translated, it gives CASSLLPYEQYF.

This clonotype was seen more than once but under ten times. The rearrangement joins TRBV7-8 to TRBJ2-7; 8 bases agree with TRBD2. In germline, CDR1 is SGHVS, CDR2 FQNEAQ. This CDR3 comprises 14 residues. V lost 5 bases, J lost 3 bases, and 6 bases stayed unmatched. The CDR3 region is CASSISGGDYEQYF. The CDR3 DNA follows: TGTGCCAGCAGCATCTCGGGAGGGGACTACGAGCAGTACTTC.

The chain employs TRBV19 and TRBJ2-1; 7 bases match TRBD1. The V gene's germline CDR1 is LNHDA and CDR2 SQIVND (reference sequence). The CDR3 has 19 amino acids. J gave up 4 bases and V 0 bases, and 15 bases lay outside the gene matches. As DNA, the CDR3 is TGTGCCAGTAGTATAGAAGGTTCTCCGGGACAGAGGGAATACAATGAGCAGTTCTTC. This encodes CASSIEGSPGQREYNEQFF.

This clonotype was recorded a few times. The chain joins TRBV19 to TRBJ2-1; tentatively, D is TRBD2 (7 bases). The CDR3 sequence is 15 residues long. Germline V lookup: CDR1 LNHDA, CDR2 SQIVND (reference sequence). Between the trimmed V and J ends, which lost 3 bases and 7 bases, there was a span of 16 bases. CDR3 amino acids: CASSIWGGRENEQFF. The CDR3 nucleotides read TGTGCCAGTAGTATTTGGGGGGGGCGCGAGAATGAGCAGTTCTTC.

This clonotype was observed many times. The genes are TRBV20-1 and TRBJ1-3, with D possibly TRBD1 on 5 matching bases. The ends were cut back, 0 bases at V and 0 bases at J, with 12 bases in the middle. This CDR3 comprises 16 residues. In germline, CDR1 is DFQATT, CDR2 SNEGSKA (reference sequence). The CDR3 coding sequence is TGCAGTGCTAGAGATCTGACCGGGGGCTCTGGAAACACCATATATTTT. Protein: CSARDLTGGSGNTIYF.

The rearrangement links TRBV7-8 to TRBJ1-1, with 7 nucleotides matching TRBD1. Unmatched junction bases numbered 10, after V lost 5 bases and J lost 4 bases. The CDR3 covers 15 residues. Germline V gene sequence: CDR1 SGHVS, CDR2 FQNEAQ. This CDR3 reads CASSPSTGDSTEAFF. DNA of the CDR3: TGTGCCAGCAGCCCAAGTACAGGGGACAGCACTGAAGCTTTCTTT.

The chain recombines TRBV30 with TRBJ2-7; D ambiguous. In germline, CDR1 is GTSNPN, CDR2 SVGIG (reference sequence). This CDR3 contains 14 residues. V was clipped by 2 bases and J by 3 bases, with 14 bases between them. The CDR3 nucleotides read TGTGCCTGGAGTCCGGCGGCAGCAAGCTACGAGCAGTACTTC. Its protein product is CAWSPAAASYEQYF.

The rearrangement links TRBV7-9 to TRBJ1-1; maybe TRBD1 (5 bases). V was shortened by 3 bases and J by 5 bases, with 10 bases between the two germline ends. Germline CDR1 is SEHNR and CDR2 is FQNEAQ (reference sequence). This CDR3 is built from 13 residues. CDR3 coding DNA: TGTGCCAGCAGCTTGGGCAGGGAGACTGAAGCTTTCTTT. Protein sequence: CASSLGRETEAFF.

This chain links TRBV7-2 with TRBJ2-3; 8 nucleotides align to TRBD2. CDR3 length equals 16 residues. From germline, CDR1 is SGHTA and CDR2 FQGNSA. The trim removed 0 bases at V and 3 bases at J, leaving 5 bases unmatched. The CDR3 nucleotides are TGTGCCAGCAGCTTAGCGGCCGGGAGGGTGACAGATACGCAGTATTTT. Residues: CASSLAAGRVTDTQYF.

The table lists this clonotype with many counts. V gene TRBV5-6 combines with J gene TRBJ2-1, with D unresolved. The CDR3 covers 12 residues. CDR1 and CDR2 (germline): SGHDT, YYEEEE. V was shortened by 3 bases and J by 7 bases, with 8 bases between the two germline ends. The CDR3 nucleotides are TGTGCCAGCAGCTGGACCATTAATGAGCAGTTCTTC. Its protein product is CASSWTINEQFF. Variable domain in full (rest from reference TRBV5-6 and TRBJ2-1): DAGVTQSPTHLIKTRGQQVTLRCSPKSGHDTVSWYQQALGQGPQFIFQYYEEEERQRGNFPDRFSGHQFPNYSSELNVNALLLGDSALYLCASSWTINEQFFGPGTRLTVL.